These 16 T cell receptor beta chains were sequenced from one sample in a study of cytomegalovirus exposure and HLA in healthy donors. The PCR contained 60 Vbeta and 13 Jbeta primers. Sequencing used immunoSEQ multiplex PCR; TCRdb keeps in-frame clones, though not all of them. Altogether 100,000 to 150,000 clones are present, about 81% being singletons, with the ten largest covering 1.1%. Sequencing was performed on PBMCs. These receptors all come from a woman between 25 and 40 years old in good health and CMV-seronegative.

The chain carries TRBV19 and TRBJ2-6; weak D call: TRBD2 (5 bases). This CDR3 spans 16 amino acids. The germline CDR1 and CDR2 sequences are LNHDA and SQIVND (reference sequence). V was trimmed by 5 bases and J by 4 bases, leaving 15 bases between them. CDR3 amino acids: CASSPGLRAGANVLTF. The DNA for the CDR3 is TGTGCCAGTAGTCCTGGACTGAGGGCCGGGGCCAACGTCCTGACTTTC.

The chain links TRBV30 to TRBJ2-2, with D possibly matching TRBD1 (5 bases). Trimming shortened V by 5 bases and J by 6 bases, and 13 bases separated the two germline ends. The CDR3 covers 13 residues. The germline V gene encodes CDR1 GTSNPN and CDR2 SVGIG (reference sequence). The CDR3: CAWERIRAGELFF. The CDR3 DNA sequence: TGTGCCTGGGAGCGAATCAGGGCCGGGGAGCTGTTTTTT. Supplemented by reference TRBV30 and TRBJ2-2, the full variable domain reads SQTIHQWPATLVQPVGSPLSLECTVEGTSNPNLYWYRQAAGRGLQLLFYSVGIGQISSEVPQNLSASRPQDRQFILSSKKLLLSDSGFYLCAWERIRAGELFFGEGSRLTVL.

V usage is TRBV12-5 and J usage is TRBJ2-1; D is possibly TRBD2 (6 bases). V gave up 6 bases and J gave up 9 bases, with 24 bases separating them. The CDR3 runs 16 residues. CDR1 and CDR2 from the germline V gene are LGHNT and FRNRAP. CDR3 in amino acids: CASGLALGGFGFEQFF. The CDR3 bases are TGTGCTAGTGGCCTCGCCTTGGGGGGTTTCGGTTTTGAGCAGTTCTTC. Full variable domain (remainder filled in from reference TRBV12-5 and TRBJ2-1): DARVTQTPRHKVTEMGQEVTMRCQPILGHNTVFWYRQTMMQGLELLAYFRNRAPLDDSGMPKDRFSAEMPDATLATLKIQPSEPRDSAVYFCASGLALGGFGFEQFFGPGTRLTVL.

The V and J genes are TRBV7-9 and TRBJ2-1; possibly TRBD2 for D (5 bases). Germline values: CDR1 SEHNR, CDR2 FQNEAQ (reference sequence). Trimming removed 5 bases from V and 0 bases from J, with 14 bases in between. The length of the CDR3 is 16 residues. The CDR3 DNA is TGTGCCAGCAGCCCTCAAGCTGGGAGCTCCTACAATGAGCAGTTCTTC. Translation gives CASSPQAGSSYNEQFF.

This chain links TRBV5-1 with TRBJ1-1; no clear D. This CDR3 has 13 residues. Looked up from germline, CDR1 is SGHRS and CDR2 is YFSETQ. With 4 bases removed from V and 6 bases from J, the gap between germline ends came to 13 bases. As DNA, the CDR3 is TGCGCCAGCAGCAGGGCGGGGATGCCTGAAGCTTTCTTT. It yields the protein CASSRAGMPEAFF.

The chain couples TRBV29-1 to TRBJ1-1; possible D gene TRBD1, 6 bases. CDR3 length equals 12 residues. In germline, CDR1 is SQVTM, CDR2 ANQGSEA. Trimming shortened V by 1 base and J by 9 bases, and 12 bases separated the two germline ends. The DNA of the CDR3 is TGCAGCGTTGAAGGGGGGGGACATCAAGCTTTCTTT. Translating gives CSVEGGGHQAFF.

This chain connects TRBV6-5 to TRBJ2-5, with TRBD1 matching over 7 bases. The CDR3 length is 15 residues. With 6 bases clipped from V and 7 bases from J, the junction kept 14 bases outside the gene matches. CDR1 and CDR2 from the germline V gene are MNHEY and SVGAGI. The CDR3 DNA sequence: TGTGCCAGCAGCCCGCCCGGACAGGCGACCTTGACCCAGTACTTC. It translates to CASSPPGQATLTQYF.

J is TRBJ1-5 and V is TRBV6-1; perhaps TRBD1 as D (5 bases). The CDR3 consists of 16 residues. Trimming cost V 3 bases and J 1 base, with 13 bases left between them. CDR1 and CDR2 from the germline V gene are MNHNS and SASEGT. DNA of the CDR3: TGTGCCAGCAGTGAGGTTCAGGACATCAGCAATCAGCCCCAGCATTTT. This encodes CASSEVQDISNQPQHF.

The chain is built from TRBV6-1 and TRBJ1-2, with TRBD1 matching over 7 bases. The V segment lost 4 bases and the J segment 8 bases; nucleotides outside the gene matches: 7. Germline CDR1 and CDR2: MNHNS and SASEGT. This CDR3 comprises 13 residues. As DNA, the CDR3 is TGTGCCAGCAGTGGACAGGGAGTTAGCGGCTACACCTTC. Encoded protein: CASSGQGVSGYTF.

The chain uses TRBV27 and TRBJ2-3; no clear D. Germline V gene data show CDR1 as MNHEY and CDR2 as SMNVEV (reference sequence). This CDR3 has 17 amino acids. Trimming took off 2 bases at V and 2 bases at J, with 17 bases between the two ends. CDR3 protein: CASSLRPGNIATDTQYF. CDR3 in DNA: TGTGCCAGCAGTTTAAGGCCAGGAAATATCGCCACAGATACGCAGTATTTT.

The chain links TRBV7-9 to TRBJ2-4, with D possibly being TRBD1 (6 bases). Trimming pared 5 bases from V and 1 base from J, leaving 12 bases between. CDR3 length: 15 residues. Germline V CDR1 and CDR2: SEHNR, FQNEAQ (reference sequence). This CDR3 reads CASSRAQGAKNIQYF. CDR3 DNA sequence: TGTGCCAGCAGCCGAGCTCAGGGGGCCAAAAACATTCAGTACTTC.

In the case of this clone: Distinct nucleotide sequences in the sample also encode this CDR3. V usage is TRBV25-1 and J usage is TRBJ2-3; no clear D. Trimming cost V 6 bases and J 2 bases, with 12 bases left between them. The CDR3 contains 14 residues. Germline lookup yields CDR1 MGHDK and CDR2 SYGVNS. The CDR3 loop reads CASRGGLSTDTQYF. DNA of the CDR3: TGTGCCAGCAGGGGTGGGCTATCCACAGATACGCAGTATTTT.

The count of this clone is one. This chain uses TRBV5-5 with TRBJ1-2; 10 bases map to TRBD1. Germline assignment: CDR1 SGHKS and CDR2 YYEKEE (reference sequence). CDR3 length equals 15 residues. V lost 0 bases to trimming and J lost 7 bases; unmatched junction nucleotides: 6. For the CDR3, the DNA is TGTGCCAGCAGCTTGGGAGACCGGGACAGGGGTGGCTACACCTTC. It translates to CASSLGDRDRGGYTF. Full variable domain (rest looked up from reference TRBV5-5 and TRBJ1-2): DAGVTQSPTHLIKTRGQQVTLRCSPISGHKSVSWYQQVLGQGPQFIFQYYEKEERGRGNFPDRFSARQFPNYSSELNVNALLLGDSALYLCASSLGDRDRGGYTFGSGTRLTVV.

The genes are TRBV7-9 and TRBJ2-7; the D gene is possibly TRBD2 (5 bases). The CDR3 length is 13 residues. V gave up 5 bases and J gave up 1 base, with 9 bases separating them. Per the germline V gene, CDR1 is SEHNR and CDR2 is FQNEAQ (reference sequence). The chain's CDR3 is CASSVSVSYEQYF. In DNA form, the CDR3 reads TGTGCCAGCAGCGTTAGCGTGTCCTACGAGCAGTACTTC.

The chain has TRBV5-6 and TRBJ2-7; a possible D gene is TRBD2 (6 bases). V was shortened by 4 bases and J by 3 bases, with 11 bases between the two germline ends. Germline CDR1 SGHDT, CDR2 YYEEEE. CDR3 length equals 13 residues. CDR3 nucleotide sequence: TGTGCCAGCAGCCTGGGAGGATTCTACGAGCAGTACTTC. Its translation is CASSLGGFYEQYF.

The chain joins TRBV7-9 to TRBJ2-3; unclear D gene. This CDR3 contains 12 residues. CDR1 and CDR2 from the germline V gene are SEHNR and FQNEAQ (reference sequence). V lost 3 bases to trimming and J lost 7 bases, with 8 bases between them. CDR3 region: CASSFSENTQYF. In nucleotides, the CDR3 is TGTGCCAGCAGCTTTTCCGAGAATACGCAGTATTTT.